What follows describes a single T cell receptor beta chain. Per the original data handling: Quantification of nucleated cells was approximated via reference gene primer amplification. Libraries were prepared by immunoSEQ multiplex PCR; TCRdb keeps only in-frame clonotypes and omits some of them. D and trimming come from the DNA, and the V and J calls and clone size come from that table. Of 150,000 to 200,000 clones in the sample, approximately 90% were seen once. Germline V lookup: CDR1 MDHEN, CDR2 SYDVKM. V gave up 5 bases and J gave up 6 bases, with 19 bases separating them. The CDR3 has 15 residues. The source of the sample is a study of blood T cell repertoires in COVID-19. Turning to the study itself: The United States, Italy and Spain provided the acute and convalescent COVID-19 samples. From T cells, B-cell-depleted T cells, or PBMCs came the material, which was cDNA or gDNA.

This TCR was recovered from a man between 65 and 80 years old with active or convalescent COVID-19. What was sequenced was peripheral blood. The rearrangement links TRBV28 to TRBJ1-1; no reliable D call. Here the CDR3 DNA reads TGTGCCAGCAGTCTCCTAAAAGGAGGTGGCGCTGAAGCTTTCTTT. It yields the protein CASSLLKGGGAEAFF.